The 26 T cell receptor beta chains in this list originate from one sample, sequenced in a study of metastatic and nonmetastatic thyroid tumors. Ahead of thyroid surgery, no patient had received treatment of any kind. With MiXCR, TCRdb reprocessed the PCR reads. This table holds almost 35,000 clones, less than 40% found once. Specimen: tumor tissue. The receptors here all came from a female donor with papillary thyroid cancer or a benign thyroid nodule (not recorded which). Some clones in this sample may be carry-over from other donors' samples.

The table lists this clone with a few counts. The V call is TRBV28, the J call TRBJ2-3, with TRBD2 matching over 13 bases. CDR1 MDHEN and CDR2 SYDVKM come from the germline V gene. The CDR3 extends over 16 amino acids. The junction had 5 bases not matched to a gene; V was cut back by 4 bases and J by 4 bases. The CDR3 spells CASSSGTSGNPDTQYF. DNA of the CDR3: TGTGCCAGCAGTTCCGGGACTAGCGGGAATCCAGATACGCAGTATTTT.

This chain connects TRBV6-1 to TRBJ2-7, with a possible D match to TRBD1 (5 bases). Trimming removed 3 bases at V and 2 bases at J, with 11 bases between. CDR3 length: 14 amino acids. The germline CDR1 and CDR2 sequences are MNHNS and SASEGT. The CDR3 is CASSDRVLTYEQYF. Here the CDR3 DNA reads TGTGCCAGCAGTGACAGGGTCTTGACCTACGAGCAGTACTTC.

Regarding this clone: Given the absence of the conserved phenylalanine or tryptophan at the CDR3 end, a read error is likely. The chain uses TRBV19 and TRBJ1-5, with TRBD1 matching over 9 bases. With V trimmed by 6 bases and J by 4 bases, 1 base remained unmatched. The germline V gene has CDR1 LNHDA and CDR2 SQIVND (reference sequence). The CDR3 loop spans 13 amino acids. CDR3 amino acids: CASSGTGNQPQHL. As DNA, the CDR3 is TGTGCCAGTAGCGGGACAGGGAATCAGCCCCAGCATCTT.

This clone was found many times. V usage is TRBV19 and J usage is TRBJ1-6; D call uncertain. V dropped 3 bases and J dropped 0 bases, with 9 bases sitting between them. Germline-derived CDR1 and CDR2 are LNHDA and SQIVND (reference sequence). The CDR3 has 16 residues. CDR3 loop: CASSISHDSYNSPLHF. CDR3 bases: TGTGCCAGTAGTATTTCCCACGACTCCTATAATTCACCCCTCCACTTT. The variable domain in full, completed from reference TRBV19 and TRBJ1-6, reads DGGITQSPKYLFRKEGQNVTLSCEQNLNHDAMYWYRQDPGQGLRLIYYSQIVNDFQKGDIAEGYSVSREKKESFPLTVTSAQKNPTAFYLCASSISHDSYNSPLHFGNGTRLTVT.

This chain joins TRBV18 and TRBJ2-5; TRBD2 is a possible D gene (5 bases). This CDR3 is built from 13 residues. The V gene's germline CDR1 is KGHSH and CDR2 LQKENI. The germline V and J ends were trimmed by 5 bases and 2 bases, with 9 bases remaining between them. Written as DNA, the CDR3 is TGTGCCAGCTCATCATCGGGACAAGAGACCCAGTACTTC. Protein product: CASSSSGQETQYF.

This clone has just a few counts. DNA for the CDR3: TGTGCCAGCTTAAACGCCGGGACACTCTATGGCTACACCTTC. It encodes CASLNAGTLYGYTF. V usage is TRBV2 and J usage is TRBJ1-2, with a weak D call TRBD1 (6 bases). From germline, CDR1 is SNHLY and CDR2 FYNNEI. Deletions cut 8 bases from V and 4 bases from J, with 17 bases between. This CDR3 has 14 residues.

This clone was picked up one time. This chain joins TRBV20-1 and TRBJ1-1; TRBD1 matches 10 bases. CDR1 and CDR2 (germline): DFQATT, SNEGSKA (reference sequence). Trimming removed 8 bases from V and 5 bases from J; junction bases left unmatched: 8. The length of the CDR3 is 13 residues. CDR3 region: CSPRQGAMTEAFF. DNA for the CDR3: TGCAGTCCTCGACAGGGGGCAATGACTGAAGCTTTCTTT.

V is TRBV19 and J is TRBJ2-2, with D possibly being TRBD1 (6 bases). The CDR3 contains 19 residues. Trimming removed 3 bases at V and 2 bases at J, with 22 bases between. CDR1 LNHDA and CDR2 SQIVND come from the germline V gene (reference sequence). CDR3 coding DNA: TGTGCCAGTAGTATGGGTATGAGACCCGGGACAAGCAACACCGGGGAGCTGTTTTTT. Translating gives CASSMGMRPGTSNTGELFF.

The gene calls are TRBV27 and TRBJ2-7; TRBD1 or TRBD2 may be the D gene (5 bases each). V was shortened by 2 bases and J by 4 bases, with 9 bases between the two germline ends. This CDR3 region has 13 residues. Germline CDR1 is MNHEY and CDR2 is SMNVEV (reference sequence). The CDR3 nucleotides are TGTGCCAGCAGTTTAGAGGGGCCTTACGAGCAGTACTTC. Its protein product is CASSLEGPYEQYF.

The DNA for the CDR3 is TGTGCCAGCAGCTTTAGTCTAGCGGGAGGGCCGTACGAGCAGTACTTC. Translation: CASSFSLAGGPYEQYF. The V and J genes are TRBV11-3 and TRBJ2-7, with 12 bases identical to TRBD2. There are 16 residues in the CDR3. Trimming at V came to 3 bases and at J to 4 bases, leaving 7 bases not matched to a gene. Germline V gives CDR1 SGHNT, CDR2 YENEEA.

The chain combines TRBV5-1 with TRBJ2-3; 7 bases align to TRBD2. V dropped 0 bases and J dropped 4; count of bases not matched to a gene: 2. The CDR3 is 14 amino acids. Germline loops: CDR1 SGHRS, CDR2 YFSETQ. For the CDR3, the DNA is TGCGCCAGCAGCTTGGCGGGGGGAGCAGATACGCAGTATTTT. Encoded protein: CASSLAGGADTQYF. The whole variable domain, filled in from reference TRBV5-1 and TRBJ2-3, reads KAGVTQTPRYLIKTRGQQVTLSCSPISGHRSVSWYQQTPGQGLQFLFEYFSETQRNKGNFPGRFSGRQFSNSRSEMNVSTLELGDSALYLCASSLAGGADTQYFGPGTRLTVL.

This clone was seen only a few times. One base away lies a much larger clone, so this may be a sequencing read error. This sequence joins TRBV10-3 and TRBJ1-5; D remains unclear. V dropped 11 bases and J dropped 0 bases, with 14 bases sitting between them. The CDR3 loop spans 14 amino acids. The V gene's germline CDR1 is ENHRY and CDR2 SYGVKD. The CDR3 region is CASDTAYSNQPQHF. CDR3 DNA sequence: TGTGCCTCAGATACAGCCTATAGCAATCAGCCCCAGCATTTT.

The CDR3 DNA reads as TGTGCCAGTTTGGAAGGAATGTTCGGGGGCTACACCTTC. This encodes CASLEGMFGGYTF. V usage is TRBV12-3 or TRBV12-4 and J usage is TRBJ1-2; the D is unclear. The V end was cut by 9 bases, the J end by 8 bases, with 19 bases between. CDR3 length: 13 amino acids.

The CDR3 nucleotides read TGTGCCACCCGGCTGAGGGTCGAGAATGAGCAGTTCTTC. Its translation is CATRLRVENEQFF. V usage is TRBV28 and J usage is TRBJ2-1; D possibly corresponds to TRBD2 (5 bases). This CDR3 is 13 amino acids long. Trimming removed 10 bases at V and 7 bases at J, with 17 bases between. Per the germline V gene, CDR1 is MDHEN and CDR2 is SYDVKM.

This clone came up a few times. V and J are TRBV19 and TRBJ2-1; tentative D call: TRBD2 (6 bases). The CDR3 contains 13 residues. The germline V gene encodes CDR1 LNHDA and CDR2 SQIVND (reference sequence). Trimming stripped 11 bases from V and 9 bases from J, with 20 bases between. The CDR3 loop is CAASIGGTVEQFF. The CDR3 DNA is TGTGCCGCGTCGATCGGGGGAACTGTTGAGCAGTTCTTC. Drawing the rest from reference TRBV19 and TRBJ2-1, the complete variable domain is DGGITQSPKYLFRKEGQNVTLSCEQNLNHDAMYWYRQDPGQGLRLIYYSQIVNDFQKGDIAEGYSVSREKKESFPLTVTSAQKNPTAFYLCAASIGGTVEQFFGPGTRLTVL.

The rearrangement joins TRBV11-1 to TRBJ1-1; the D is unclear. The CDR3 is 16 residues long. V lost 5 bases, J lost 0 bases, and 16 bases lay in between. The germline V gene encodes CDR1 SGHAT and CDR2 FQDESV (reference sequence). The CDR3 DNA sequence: TGTGCCAGCAGCCGAGGACGTATGTTTATGAACACTGAAGCTTTCTTT. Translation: CASSRGRMFMNTEAFF. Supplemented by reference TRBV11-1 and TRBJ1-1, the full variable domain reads EAEVAQSPRYKITEKSQAVAFWCDPISGHATLYWYRQILGQGPELLVQFQDESVVDDSQLPKDRFSAERLKGVDSTLKIQPAELGDSAMYLCASSRGRMFMNTEAFFGQGTRLTVV.

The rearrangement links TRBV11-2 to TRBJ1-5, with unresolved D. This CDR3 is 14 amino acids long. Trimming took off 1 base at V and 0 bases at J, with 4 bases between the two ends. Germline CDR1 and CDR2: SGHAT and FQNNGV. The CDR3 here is CASSLGISNQPQHF. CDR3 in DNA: TGTGCCAGCAGCTTAGGTATTAGCAATCAGCCCCAGCATTTT.

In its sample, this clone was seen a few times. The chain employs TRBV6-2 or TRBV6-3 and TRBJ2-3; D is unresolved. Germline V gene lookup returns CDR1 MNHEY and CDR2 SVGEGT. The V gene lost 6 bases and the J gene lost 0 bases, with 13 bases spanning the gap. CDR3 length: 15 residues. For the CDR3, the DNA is TGTGCCAGCAGCCCGACGGGCTCTAGCACAGATACGCAGTATTTT. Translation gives CASSPTGSSTDTQYF.

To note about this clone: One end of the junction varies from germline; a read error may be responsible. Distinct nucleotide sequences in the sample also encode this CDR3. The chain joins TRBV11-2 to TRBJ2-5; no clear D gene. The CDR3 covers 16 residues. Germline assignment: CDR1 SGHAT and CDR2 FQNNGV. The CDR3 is CASSLSLVEARETQYF. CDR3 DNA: TGTGCCAGCAGCTTAAGTTTGGTAGAAGCTCGAGAGACCCAGTACTTT.

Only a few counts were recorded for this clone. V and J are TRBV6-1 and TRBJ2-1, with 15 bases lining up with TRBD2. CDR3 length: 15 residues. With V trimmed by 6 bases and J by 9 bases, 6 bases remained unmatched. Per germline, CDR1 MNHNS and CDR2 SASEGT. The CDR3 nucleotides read TGTGCCAGCAGGGCCGGGACTAGCGGGGGGAGTGAGCAGTTCTTC. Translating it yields CASRAGTSGGSEQFF.

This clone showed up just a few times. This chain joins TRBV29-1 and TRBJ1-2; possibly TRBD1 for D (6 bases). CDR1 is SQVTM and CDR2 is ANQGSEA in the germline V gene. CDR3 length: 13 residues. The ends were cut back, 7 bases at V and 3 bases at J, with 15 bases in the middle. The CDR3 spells CSASGGEDYGYTF. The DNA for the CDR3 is TGCAGCGCTTCGGGGGGCGAGGACTATGGCTACACCTTC.

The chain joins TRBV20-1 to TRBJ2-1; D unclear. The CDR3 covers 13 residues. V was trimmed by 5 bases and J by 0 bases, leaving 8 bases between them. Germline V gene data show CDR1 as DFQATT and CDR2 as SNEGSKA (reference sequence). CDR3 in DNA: TGCAGTGCTGGGGTCCACTCCTACAATGAGCAGTTCTTC. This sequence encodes CSAGVHSYNEQFF.

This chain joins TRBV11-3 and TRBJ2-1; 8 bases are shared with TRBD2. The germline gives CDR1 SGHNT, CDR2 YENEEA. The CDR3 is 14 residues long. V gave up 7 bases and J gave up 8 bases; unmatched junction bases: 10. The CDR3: CASTQRSGSDEQFF. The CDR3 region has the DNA TGTGCCAGCACTCAAAGAAGCGGGAGCGATGAGCAGTTCTTC.

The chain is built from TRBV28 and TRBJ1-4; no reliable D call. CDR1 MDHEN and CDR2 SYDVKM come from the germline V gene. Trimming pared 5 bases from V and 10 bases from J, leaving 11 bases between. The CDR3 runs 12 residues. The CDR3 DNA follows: TGTGCCAGCAGTCCGCCGAGGGTAAAACTGTTTTTT. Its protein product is CASSPPRVKLFF.

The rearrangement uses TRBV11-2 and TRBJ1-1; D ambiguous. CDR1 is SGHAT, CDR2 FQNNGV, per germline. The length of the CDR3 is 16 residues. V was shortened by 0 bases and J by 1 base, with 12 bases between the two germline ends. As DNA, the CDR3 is TGTGCCAGCAGCTTAGATTGGGTGGGGTCGAACACTGAAGCTTTCTTT. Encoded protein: CASSLDWVGSNTEAFF. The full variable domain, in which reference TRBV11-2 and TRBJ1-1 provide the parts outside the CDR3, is EAGVAQSPRYKIIEKRQSVAFWCNPISGHATLYWYQQILGQGPKLLIQFQNNGVVDDSQLPKDRFSAERLKGVDSTLKIQPAKLEDSAVYLCASSLDWVGSNTEAFFGQGTRLTVV.

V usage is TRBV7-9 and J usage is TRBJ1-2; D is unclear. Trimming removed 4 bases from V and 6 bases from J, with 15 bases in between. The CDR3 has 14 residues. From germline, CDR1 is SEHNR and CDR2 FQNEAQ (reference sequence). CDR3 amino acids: CASSSARSSDGYTF. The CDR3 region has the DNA TGTGCCAGCAGCTCCGCTCGGTCCAGCGATGGCTACACCTTC.